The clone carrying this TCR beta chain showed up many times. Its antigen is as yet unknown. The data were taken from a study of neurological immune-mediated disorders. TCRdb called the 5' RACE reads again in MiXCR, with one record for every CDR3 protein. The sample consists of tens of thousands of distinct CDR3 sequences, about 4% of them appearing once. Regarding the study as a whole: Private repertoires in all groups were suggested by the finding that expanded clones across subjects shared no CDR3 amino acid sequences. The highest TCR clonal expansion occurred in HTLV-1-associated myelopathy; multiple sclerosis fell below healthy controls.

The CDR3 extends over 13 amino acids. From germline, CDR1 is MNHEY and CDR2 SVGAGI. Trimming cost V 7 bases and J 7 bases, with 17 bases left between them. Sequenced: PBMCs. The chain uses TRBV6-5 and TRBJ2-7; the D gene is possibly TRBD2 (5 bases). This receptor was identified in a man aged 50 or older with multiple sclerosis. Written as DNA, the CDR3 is TGTGCCAGCATTCCCGGACGGGGTCGTGAGCAGTACTTC. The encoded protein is CASIPGRGREQYF.